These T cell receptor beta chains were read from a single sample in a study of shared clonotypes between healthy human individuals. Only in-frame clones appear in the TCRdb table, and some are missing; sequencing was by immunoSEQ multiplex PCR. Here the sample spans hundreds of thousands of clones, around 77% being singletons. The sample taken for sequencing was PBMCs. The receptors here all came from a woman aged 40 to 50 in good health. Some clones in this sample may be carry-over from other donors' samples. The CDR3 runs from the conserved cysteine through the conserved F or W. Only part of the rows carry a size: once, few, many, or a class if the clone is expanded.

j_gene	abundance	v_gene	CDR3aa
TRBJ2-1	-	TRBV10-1	CASSESGYNEQFF
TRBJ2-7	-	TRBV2	CASSALGTSGRGQQYF
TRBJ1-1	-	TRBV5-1	CASSLGRTNTEAFF
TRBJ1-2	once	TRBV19	CASSVDRELIYGYTF
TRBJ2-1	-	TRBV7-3	CASSLGLPAYNEQFF
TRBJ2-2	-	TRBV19	CASSPGGANTGELFF
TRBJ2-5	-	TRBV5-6	CASSFPTGQETQYF
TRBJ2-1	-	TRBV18	CASSPPSSSSYNEQFF
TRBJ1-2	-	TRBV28	CASSSGRGIRGYTF
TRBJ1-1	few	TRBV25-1	CASSVRDTTEAFF
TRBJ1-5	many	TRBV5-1	CASSLGRGFSPQHF
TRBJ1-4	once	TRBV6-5	CASSYSRWNIEKLFF
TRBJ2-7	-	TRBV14	CASSPGTEQYF
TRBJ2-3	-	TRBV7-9	CASSLVVGTDTQYF